The rows below give T cell receptor beta chains drawn from one sample of a study of cytomegalovirus exposure and HLA in healthy donors. Only in-frame clones appear in the TCRdb table, and some are missing; sequencing was by immunoSEQ multiplex PCR. The sample consists of 150,000 or so clones, more than 60% of them appearing once. The sample consisted of PBMCs. These TCRs come from a woman in her thirties in good health and CMV-seronegative. Both conserved end residues are part of each CDR3. Clone size is given for some rows only: seen once, a few or many times, or a class if the clone is expanded.

clone_size v_call cdr3_aa
- TRBV5-4 CASSSRGLAGAETQYF
- TRBV5-1 CASSTGTGGSSYNSPLHF
- TRBV5-1 CASSPTGLGGQPQHF
- TRBV29-1 CSVEEGGVRNEQFF
- TRBV5-5 CASSLGSVSPLHF
- TRBV5-1 CASSNLPGQGGTDTQYF
- TRBV2 CASSEQGTSYEQYF
- TRBV5-4 CASSMGQARGGNTIYF
once TRBV5-4 CASSLESWSGNQPQHF
- TRBV6-6 CASGGITDTQYF
- TRBV5-1 CASSRDRAGGSYNEQFF
- TRBV19 CASSSPGRQETQYF
- TRBV14 CASSHPPWEYEQYF
- TRBV19 CASRPRDGTGELFF
- TRBV25-1 CASSEYIGGGLNSPLHF
- TRBV7-9 CSSSRPIERSGDQLFF
- TRBV7-2 CASSLGARGSTDTQYF